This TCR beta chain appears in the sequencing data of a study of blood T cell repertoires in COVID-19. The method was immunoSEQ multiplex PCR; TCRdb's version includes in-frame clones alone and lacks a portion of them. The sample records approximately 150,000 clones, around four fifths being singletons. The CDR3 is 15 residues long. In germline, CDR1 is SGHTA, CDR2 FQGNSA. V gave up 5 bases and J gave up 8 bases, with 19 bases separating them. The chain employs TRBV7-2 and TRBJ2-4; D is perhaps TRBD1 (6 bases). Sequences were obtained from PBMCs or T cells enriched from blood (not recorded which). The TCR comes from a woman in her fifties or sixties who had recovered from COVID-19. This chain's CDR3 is CASSQRGHGLDIQYF. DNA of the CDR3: TGTGCCAGCAGCCAAAGGGGACATGGGTTAGACATTCAGTACTTC. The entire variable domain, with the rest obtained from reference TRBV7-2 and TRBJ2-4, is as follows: GAGVSQSPSNKVTEKGKDVELRCDPISGHTALYWYRQSLGQGLEFLIYFQGNSAPDKSGLPSDRFSAERTGGSVSTLTIQRTQQEDSAVYLCASSQRGHGLDIQYFGAGTRLSVL.